The 28 T cell receptor beta chains below come from one sample, sequenced in a study of T cell responses to AZD1222 COVID-19 vaccine. Some clones are missing from TCRdb's copy, which holds only in-frame ones; the method was immunoSEQ multiplex PCR. The sample shows roughly 80,000 clones, 65% to 85% of them seen only once. The specimen was peripheral blood, collected on day 0 of AZD1222 vaccination. These receptors were collected from an adult in good health.

The V gene is TRBV6-2 or TRBV6-3, the J gene TRBJ1-2, with TRBD1 matching over 8 bases. V shed 2 bases and J 5 bases; nucleotides not matched to a gene: 16. Germline V CDR1 and CDR2: MNHEY, SVGEGT. The CDR3 contains 18 residues. The CDR3 spells CASSYDRQGQWMIYGYTF. Here the CDR3 DNA reads TGTGCCAGCAGTTACGATCGACAGGGGCAGTGGATGATTTATGGCTACACCTTC.

The chain uses TRBV30 and TRBJ1-5; tentative D call: TRBD1 (6 bases). V dropped 5 bases and J dropped 3 bases, with 14 bases sitting between them. This CDR3 contains 14 residues. The germline gives CDR1 GTSNPN, CDR2 SVGIG (reference sequence). CDR3 sequence (DNA): TGTGCCTGGGGGGCCGGGGGGGCCAATCAGCCCCAGCATTTT. It yields the protein CAWGAGGANQPQHF.

The chain combines TRBV12-5 with TRBJ2-1; 8 bases fit TRBD2. CDR3 length: 16 residues. Germline CDR1 and CDR2: LGHNT and FRNRAP. J was trimmed by 3 bases and V by 0 bases; bases with no gene match: 4. DNA for the CDR3: TGTGCTAGTGGTTTGGTACCGGGAGGGCACTACAATGAGCAGTTCTTC. This gives the protein CASGLVPGGHYNEQFF.

The rearrangement uses TRBV9 and TRBJ1-6, with TRBD1 identical over 11 bases. This CDR3 spans 15 amino acids. In germline, CDR1 is SGDLS, CDR2 YYNGEE. Germline trimming cut 4 bases from V and 10 bases from J; bases unmatched to any gene: 7. Here the CDR3 reads CASSTGTGGDSPLHF. CDR3 DNA: TGTGCCAGCAGCACCGGGACAGGGGGAGACTCACCCCTCCACTTT.

This chain connects TRBV2 to TRBJ1-5; maybe TRBD1 (6 bases). Germline V gene lookup returns CDR1 SNHLY and CDR2 FYNNEI. V shed 5 bases and J shed 1 base, with 12 bases lying between them. The CDR3 extends over 15 amino acids. The CDR3 spells CASSNFDRSNQPQHF. As DNA, the CDR3 is TGTGCCAGCAGTAACTTCGACAGGAGCAATCAGCCCCAGCATTTT.

This chain connects TRBV6-2 or TRBV6-3 to TRBJ1-1; 7 positions agree with TRBD1. Germline trimming cut 4 bases from V and 7 bases from J; bases unmatched to any gene: 9. CDR1 MNHEY and CDR2 SVGEGT come from the germline V gene. The CDR3 is 14 amino acids. This chain's CDR3 is CASSSYEQGNEAFF. The CDR3 DNA reads as TGTGCCAGCAGTTCCTACGAACAGGGGAATGAAGCTTTCTTT.

This chain uses TRBV5-1 with TRBJ1-4; D remains ambiguous. Germline CDR1 reads SGHRS; CDR2 reads YFSETQ. V was trimmed by 4 bases and J by 8 bases, leaving 12 bases between them. The CDR3 contains 13 residues. The CDR3 protein is CASSAGWGEKLFF. The DNA of the CDR3 is TGCGCCAGCAGCGCCGGTTGGGGAGAAAAACTGTTTTTT.

CDR3 region: CASTRLAGGDNEQFF. The DNA for the CDR3 is TGTGCCAGCACCAGACTAGCGGGTGGGGACAATGAGCAGTTCTTC. The rearrangement uses TRBV6-5 and TRBJ2-1, with TRBD2 identical over 10 bases. Germline lookup yields CDR1 MNHEY and CDR2 SVGAGI. This CDR3 spans 15 amino acids. Germline trimming cut 7 bases from V and 5 bases from J; bases unmatched to any gene: 8.

The genes are TRBV18 and TRBJ1-2; D might be TRBD1 (5 bases). This CDR3 contains 11 residues. With 6 bases removed from V and 10 bases from J, the gap between germline ends came to 12 bases. The V gene's germline CDR1 is KGHSH and CDR2 LQKENI. CDR3 nucleotides: TGTGCCAGCTCCCTGGAGACAGCCTACACCTTC. Amino acids: CASSLETAYTF. The full variable domain, rest sourced from reference TRBV18 and TRBJ1-2, is NAGVMQNPRHLVRRRGQEARLRCSPMKGHSHVYWYRQLPEEGLKFMVYLQKENIIDESGMPKERFSAEFPKEGPSILRIQQVVRGDSAAYFCASSLETAYTFGSGTRLTVV.

This clone has a single count. In DNA, the CDR3 is TGCGCCAGCAGAGAGAACACTGAAGCTTTCTTT. Its translation: CASRENTEAFF. The gene calls are TRBV5-1 and TRBJ1-1, with D unresolved. Per germline, CDR1 SGHRS and CDR2 YFSETQ. The CDR3 sequence is 11 residues long. V lost 5 bases and J lost 1, with 3 bases in between.

This sequence joins TRBV5-6 and TRBJ2-6; 12 nucleotides match TRBD1. The J segment lost 4 bases and the V segment lost 4 bases, leaving 6 bases of the junction unmatched. Looked up from germline, CDR1 is SGHDT and CDR2 is YYEEEE. The CDR3 is 17 amino acids. CDR3 DNA: TGTGCCAGCAGCCCCCGGGACAGGGGGCTCGGGGCCAACGTCCTGACTTTC. The encoded protein is CASSPRDRGLGANVLTF.

This chain uses TRBV29-1 with TRBJ1-1; TRBD1 matches 9 bases. CDR3 length: 14 amino acids. With 7 bases clipped from V and 5 bases from J, the junction kept 11 bases outside the gene matches. CDR1 is SQVTM and CDR2 is ANQGSEA in the germline V gene. This CDR3 is CSAEGGQGLTEAFF. For the CDR3, the DNA is TGCAGCGCCGAAGGGGGACAGGGATTGACTGAAGCTTTCTTT.

The chain uses TRBV12-2 and TRBJ1-3; TRBD1 was called by the table and not checked on the DNA. TRBV12-2 is a pseudogene locus. The CDR3 spans 20 residues. CDR3 nucleotide sequence: TGTGCAAGTCGCTTAGTTCGAGGCGGGACAGGGGTTTTTTGGGGAAACACCATATATTTT. Its protein product is CASRLVRGGTGVFWGNTIYF.

The chain recombines TRBV3-1 (or the pseudogene TRBV3-2) with TRBJ2-3; D uncertain. Germline CDR1 LGHDT, CDR2 YNNKEL (reference sequence). The CDR3 covers 16 residues. The germline V and J ends were trimmed by 3 bases and 0 bases, with 13 bases remaining between them. CDR3 sequence: CASSQFEVSSTDTQYF. For the CDR3, the DNA is TGTGCCAGCAGCCAGTTCGAGGTCTCTAGCACAGATACGCAGTATTTT.

The rearrangement joins TRBV4-3 to TRBJ1-2, with D unclear. V was trimmed by 0 bases and J by 7 bases, leaving 9 bases between them. The CDR3 runs 13 residues. The germline V gene has CDR1 LGHNA and CDR2 YSLEER. CDR3 protein: CASSQEAGFGYTF. Here the CDR3 DNA reads TGCGCCAGCAGCCAAGAAGCCGGGTTTGGCTACACCTTC.

This clone was counted once. The chain recombines TRBV6-5 with TRBJ1-5; 7 bases match TRBD1. Germline CDR1 and CDR2: MNHEY and SVGAGI. The CDR3 length is 13 residues. Trimming cost V 9 bases and J 6 bases; bases outside gene matches: 8. The CDR3 DNA reads as TGTGCCAGTGGCCAGGGGGTTAGTCAGCCCCAGCATTTT. Protein sequence: CASGQGVSQPQHF.

V usage is TRBV5-5 and J usage is TRBJ2-7; possibly TRBD2 for D (5 bases). CDR3 length: 15 residues. Trimming left V 4 bases short and J 3 bases short, with 17 bases between. Germline V gene data show CDR1 as SGHKS and CDR2 as YYEKEE (reference sequence). In nucleotides, the CDR3 is TGTGCCAGCAGCCCCCCGGGATACTTAAGCTACGAGCAGTACTTC. This translates into CASSPPGYLSYEQYF. The full variable domain, with the rest looked up from reference TRBV5-5 and TRBJ2-7, is DAGVTQSPTHLIKTRGQQVTLRCSPISGHKSVSWYQQVLGQGPQFIFQYYEKEERGRGNFPDRFSARQFPNYSSELNVNALLLGDSALYLCASSPPGYLSYEQYFGPGTRLTVT.

V usage is TRBV7-3 and J usage is TRBJ1-1, with TRBD1 identical over 7 bases. V was clipped by 4 bases and J by 4 bases; unmatched bases: 0. The CDR3 is 12 amino acids. Germline V CDR1 and CDR2: SGHTA, FQGTGA. CDR3 sequence: CASSSGGTEAFF. The CDR3 nucleotides read TGTGCCAGCAGCTCAGGGGGCACTGAAGCTTTCTTT.

V gene TRBV4-3 combines with J gene TRBJ2-3; D may match TRBD1 or TRBD2 (5 bases each). Per the germline V gene, CDR1 is LGHNA and CDR2 is YSLEER. The germline V and J ends were trimmed by 1 base and 2 bases, with 13 bases remaining between them. This CDR3 comprises 16 residues. The CDR3 spells CASSQGALGVTDTQYF. Written as DNA, the CDR3 is TGCGCCAGCAGCCAAGGCGCGCTGGGGGTCACAGATACGCAGTATTTT.

V gene TRBV18 combines with J gene TRBJ1-2; D might be TRBD1 (5 bases). There are 13 residues in the CDR3. Per germline, CDR1 KGHSH and CDR2 LQKENI. Trimming removed 3 bases from V and 2 bases from J, with 7 bases in between. This CDR3 reads CASSPGTNYGYTF. The DNA of the CDR3 is TGTGCCAGCTCACCGGGGACCAACTATGGCTACACCTTC.

This rearrangement joins TRBV5-3 to TRBJ2-2; 14 bases map to TRBD2. TRBV5-3 is assigned to the ORF class and has an uncertain function. V shed 5 bases and J 3 bases; nucleotides not matched to a gene: 9. This CDR3 contains 18 residues. The CDR3 nucleotides read TGTGCCAGAAGATTCGGGACTAGCGGGAGATTGGACACCGGGGAGCTGTTTTTT. This gives the protein CARRFGTSGRLDTGELFF.

This chain connects TRBV11-3 to TRBJ2-1, with D unresolved. CDR1 is SGHNT, CDR2 YENEEA, per germline. Trimming removed 2 bases from V and 5 bases from J, with 13 bases in between. This CDR3 comprises 15 residues. CDR3 in DNA: TGTGCCAGCAGCTTAAACAACGGCCGAAACAATGAGCAGTTCTTC. Its translation is CASSLNNGRNNEQFF.

This clone occurred once. The chain employs TRBV4-3 and TRBJ1-3; D is undetermined. The CDR3 sequence is 16 residues long. Looked up from germline, CDR1 is LGHNA and CDR2 is YSLEER. V was shortened by 2 bases and J by 0 bases, with 11 bases between the two germline ends. This chain's CDR3 is CASSQSDANSGNTIYF. The CDR3 nucleotides are TGCGCCAGCAGCCAAAGCGACGCAAACTCTGGAAACACCATATATTTT.

The rearrangement joins TRBV18 to TRBJ1-4; 9 positions agree with TRBD1. The CDR3 is 14 residues long. Losses at the gene ends were 3 bases for V and 8 bases for J; bases not matched to a gene: 4. Per the germline V gene, CDR1 is KGHSH and CDR2 is LQKENI. CDR3 DNA: TGTGCCAGCTCACCGGGACAGGGTGAGGAAAAACTGTTTTTT. The encoded protein is CASSPGQGEEKLFF.

This clone came up a few times. The gene calls are TRBV6-5 and TRBJ1-2, with 11 bases fitting TRBD1. The CDR3 is made up of 12 amino acids. V trimming: 6 bases; J trimming: 8 bases; junction bases outside the gene matches: 2. Germline V gene data show CDR1 as MNHEY and CDR2 as SVGAGI. In nucleotides, the CDR3 is TGTGCCAGCAGGGACAGGGGGCGAGGCTACACCTTC. It specifies CASRDRGRGYTF.

The V call is TRBV9, the J call TRBJ2-1, with 11 bases identical to TRBD2. The germline gives CDR1 SGDLS, CDR2 YYNGEE. The CDR3 runs 16 residues. V trimming: 2 bases; J trimming: 5 bases; junction bases outside the gene matches: 6. CDR3 protein: CASSVLAGGPNNEQFF. The CDR3, as DNA: TGTGCCAGCAGCGTTTTAGCGGGGGGGCCAAACAATGAGCAGTTCTTC.

Concerning this clone: The same CDR3 also results from other DNA sequences found in this sample. V gene TRBV19 combines with J gene TRBJ1-2; D may be TRBD1 (5 bases). CDR3 length equals 13 residues. Germline CDR1 and CDR2: LNHDA and SQIVND (reference sequence). Trimming left V 5 bases short and J 1 base short, with 8 bases between. CDR3 amino acids: CASSPQGNYGYTF. DNA for the CDR3: TGTGCCAGTAGTCCCCAGGGTAACTATGGCTACACCTTC. Using reference TRBV19 and TRBJ1-2 for the parts outside the CDR3, the full variable domain is DGGITQSPKYLFRKEGQNVTLSCEQNLNHDAMYWYRQDPGQGLRLIYYSQIVNDFQKGDIAEGYSVSREKKESFPLTVTSAQKNPTAFYLCASSPQGNYGYTFGSGTRLTVV.

The V and J genes are TRBV9 and TRBJ2-2; D is perhaps TRBD2 (5 bases). V dropped 4 bases and J dropped 1 base, with 17 bases sitting between them. The V gene's germline CDR1 is SGDLS and CDR2 YYNGEE. The CDR3 covers 17 residues. The CDR3 nucleotides are TGTGCCAGCAGCCCCCCGTCGGAACGGGGGAACACCGGGGAGCTGTTTTTT. Translation gives CASSPPSERGNTGELFF. The full variable domain, completed using reference TRBV9 and TRBJ2-2, is DSGVTQTPKHLITATGQRVTLRCSPRSGDLSVYWYQQSLDQGLQFLIQYYNGEERAKGNILERFSAQQFPDLHSELNLSSLELGDSALYFCASSPPSERGNTGELFFGEGSRLTVL.